The clone carrying this T cell receptor beta chain has only a few counts. The source of the sample is a study of blood T cells in healthy people across ages. CDR3 length: 17 residues. Germline assignment: CDR1 MNHEY and CDR2 SMNVEV (reference sequence). Trimming removed 2 bases at V and 0 bases at J, with 17 bases between. PCR was performed a second time for roughly 7 to 12 cycles using a sample-barcoded 5' primer and a J-beta primer mix. Using its own MiXCR run on the 5' RACE reads, TCRdb lists one record per CDR3 protein. Of approximately 790,000 distinct CDR3 sequences in the sample, approximately 67% are singletons; the top ten hold about 30%.

The receptor comes from a man younger than 45 in good health. The gene calls are TRBV27 and TRBJ2-7; possible D gene TRBD1, 6 bases. Specimen: blood. The CDR3 region is CASSLGMGTSHSYEQYF. The DNA for the CDR3 is TGTGCCAGCAGTTTAGGAATGGGGACATCCCACTCCTACGAGCAGTACTTC.